This T cell receptor (beta chain) is drawn from a study of blood T cell repertoires in COVID-19. Study details: The United States, Italy and Spain provided the acute and convalescent COVID-19 samples.

The authors' processing: Amplifying reference gene primers gave estimates of nucleated cell counts. Here immunoSEQ multiplex PCR was the method, and the copy in TCRdb shows in-frame clones only, minus some. That table furnishes V, J and clone size, whereas the DNA furnished D and trimming. The sample contains 200,000 to 300,000 clones, approximately 90% of which appear only once. The study drew participants aged about 18 to 90 years from roughly 25 US areas. Per germline, CDR1 SGHTA and CDR2 FQGTGA. This CDR3 contains 13 residues. The V segment lost 6 bases and the J segment 5 bases; nucleotides outside the gene matches: 6.

The chain links TRBV7-3 to TRBJ1-1; 7 positions match TRBD1. Material for sequencing was PBMCs or T cells enriched from blood (not recorded which). This sequence originates from a woman aged 25 to 45 who had recovered from COVID-19. This CDR3 reads CASSPQGMTEAFF. For the CDR3, the DNA is TGTGCCAGCAGTCCACAGGGGATGACTGAAGCTTTCTTT.